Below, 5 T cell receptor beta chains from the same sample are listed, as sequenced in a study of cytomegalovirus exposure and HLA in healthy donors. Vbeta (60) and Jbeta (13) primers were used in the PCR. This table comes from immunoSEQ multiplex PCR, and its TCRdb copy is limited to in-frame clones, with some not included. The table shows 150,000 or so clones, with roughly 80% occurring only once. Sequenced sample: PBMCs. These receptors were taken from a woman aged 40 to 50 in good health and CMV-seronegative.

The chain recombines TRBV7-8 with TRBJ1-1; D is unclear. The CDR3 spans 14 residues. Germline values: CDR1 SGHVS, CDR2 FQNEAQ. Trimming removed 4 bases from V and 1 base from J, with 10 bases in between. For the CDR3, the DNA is TGTGCCAGCAGCTCAGGACTTGCGAACACTGAAGCTTTCTTT. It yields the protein CASSSGLANTEAFF.

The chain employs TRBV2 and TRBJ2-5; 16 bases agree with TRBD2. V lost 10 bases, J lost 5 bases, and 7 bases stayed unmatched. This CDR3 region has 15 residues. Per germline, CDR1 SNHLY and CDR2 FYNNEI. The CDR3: CATSGTSGGAETQYF. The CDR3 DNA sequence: TGTGCCACTTCCGGGACTAGCGGGGGGGCGGAGACCCAGTACTTC. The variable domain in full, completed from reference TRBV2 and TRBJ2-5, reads EPEVTQTPSHQVTQMGQEVILRCVPISNHLYFYWYRQILGQKVEFLVSFYNNEISEKSEIFDDQFSVERPDGSNFTLKIRSTKLEDSAMYFCATSGTSGGAETQYFGPGTRLLVL.

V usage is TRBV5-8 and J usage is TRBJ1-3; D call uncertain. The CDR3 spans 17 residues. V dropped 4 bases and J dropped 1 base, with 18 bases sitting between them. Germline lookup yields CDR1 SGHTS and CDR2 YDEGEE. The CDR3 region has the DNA TGTGCCAGCAGCCTCCGGGGAGGCGCGGGTTCTGGAAACACCATATATTTT. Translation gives CASSLRGGAGSGNTIYF.

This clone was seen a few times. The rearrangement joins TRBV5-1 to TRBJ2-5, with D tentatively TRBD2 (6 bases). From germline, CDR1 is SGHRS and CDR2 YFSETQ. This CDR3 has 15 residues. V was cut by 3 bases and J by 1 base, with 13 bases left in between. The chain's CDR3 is CASSSTGTLQETQYF. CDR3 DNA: TGCGCCAGCAGCTCAACCGGGACTCTCCAAGAGACCCAGTACTTC.

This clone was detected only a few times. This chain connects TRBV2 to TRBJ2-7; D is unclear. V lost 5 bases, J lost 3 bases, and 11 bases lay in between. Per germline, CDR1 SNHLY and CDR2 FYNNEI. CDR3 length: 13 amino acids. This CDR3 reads CASSTFTVYEQYF. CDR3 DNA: TGTGCCAGCAGTACCTTTACAGTCTACGAGCAGTACTTC.